This T cell receptor beta chain came from a study of cytomegalovirus exposure and HLA in healthy donors. V lost 6 bases to trimming and J lost 4 bases, with 9 bases between them. This CDR3 contains 12 residues. Germline CDR1 LNHDA, CDR2 SQIVND (reference sequence). Assay used: immunoSEQ multiplex PCR; TCRdb lists only in-frame clones, some missing. The table shows 150,000 to 200,000 clones, with roughly 86% occurring only once. The chain links TRBV19 to TRBJ1-2; D might be TRBD1 (5 bases). The sample consisted of PBMCs. This TCR was recovered from a man in his late teens or twenties in good health and CMV-seropositive. This CDR3 is CASRGGFYGYTF. CDR3 in DNA: TGTGCCAGTAGGGGGGGATTCTATGGCTACACCTTC.